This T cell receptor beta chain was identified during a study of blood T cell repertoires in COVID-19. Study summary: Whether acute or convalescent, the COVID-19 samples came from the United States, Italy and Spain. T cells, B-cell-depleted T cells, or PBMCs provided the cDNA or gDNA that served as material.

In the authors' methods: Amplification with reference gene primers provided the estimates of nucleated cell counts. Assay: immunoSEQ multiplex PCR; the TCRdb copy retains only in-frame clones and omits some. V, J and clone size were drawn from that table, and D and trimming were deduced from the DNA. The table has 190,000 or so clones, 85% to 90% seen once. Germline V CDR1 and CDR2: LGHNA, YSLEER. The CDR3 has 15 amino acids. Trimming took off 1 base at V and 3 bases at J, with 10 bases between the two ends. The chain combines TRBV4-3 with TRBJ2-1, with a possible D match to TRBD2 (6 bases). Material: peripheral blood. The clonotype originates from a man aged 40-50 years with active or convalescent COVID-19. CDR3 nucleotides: TGCGCCAGCAGCCAAGGAGATAGCGGCTACAATGAGCAGTTCTTC. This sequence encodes CASSQGDSGYNEQFF.